This entry is about one TCR beta chain. Antigen: not known. These data originate in a study of beta chain features in type 1 diabetes. Notes on the study in general: In type 1 diabetes patients, VDJ junctions had fewer insertions; deletions at these junctions were more frequent. Researchers cautioned that cDNA sequencing could over-represent cells with high TCR expression. A moderate, significant TCRB CDR3 shortening appeared in type 1 diabetes across four CD4+ subsets.

The study reverse transcribed the entire isolated RNA, so it sequenced expressed TCRB transcripts. The table came from immunoSEQ multiplex PCR; TCRdb's copy has only in-frame clones and leaves some out. The profile shows some 350,000 clones, 9.6% of them singletons. A sort by CD45RO/CCR7/CD25/CD127/CD95/CD27 yielded CD4+ naive, central memory, regulatory and stem cell-like memory cells. This clonotype was sampled from a man aged 30-40 years with type 1 diabetes. Material: central memory CD4+ T cells from blood.

The CDR3 here is CASSFGSSGEPAYEQYF. The CDR3 nucleotides read TGTGCCAGCAGCTTCGGCTCTAGCGGGGAACCAGCCTACGAGCAGTACTTC. The chain uses TRBV7-9 and TRBJ2-7; the match to TRBD2 covers 9 bases. The V segment lost 3 bases and the J segment 2 bases; nucleotides outside the gene matches: 11. Germline V CDR1 and CDR2: SEHNR, FQNEAQ (reference sequence). The CDR3 sequence is 17 residues long. The whole variable domain, remainder taken from reference TRBV7-9 and TRBJ2-7, is DTGVSQNPRHKITKRGQNVTFRCDPISEHNRLYWYRQTLGQGPEFLTYFQNEAQLEKSRLLSDRFSAERPKGSFSTLEIQRTEQGDSAMYLCASSFGSSGEPAYEQYFGPGTRLTVT.